These 16 T cell receptor beta chains were sequenced from one sample in a study of immune evolution from preneoplasia to lung adenocarcinoma. Sequencing was performed with immunoSEQ multiplex PCR; in TCRdb, only in-frame clones are kept and a portion is missing. The data show around 10,000 clones, with around 81% seen just once and 3% to 5% held by the top ten. Sequenced: FFPE minimally invasive lung adenocarcinoma tissue. These receptors all come from a person aged 60-79 years with lung adenocarcinoma.

This rearrangement joins TRBV5-5 to TRBJ2-7, with 10 positions matching TRBD2. V lost 1 base to trimming and J lost 3 bases; unmatched junction nucleotides: 16. Per the germline V gene, CDR1 is SGHKS and CDR2 is YYEKEE (reference sequence). This CDR3 has 19 amino acids. CDR3 in DNA: TGTGCCAGCAGCTTGTTTTCAGGGGGCGGACTAGCGGTGGTCTACGAGCAGTACTTC. The encoded protein is CASSLFSGGGLAVVYEQYF.

This chain connects TRBV21-1 to TRBJ1-1; TRBD1, as called in the table, went unchecked against the DNA. TRBV21-1 is annotated as a pseudogene. The CDR3 length is 13 residues. The CDR3 reads CASSKGQATEAFF. The CDR3 DNA sequence: TGTGCCAGCAGCAAAGGACAGGCCACTGAAGCTTTCTTT.

The table lists this clone with a few counts. The chain recombines TRBV14 with TRBJ1-6; weak D call: TRBD1 (5 bases). The CDR3 loop spans 14 amino acids. Germline V gives CDR1 SGHDN, CDR2 FVKESK. V shed 0 bases and J shed 10 bases, with 10 bases lying between them. CDR3 nucleotide sequence: TGTGCCAGCAGCCAAGATCTGGGGCACTCACCCCTCCACTTT. This codes for CASSQDLGHSPLHF.

Remarks on this clone: One junction end disagrees with the germline gene, perhaps due to a read error. The gene calls are TRBV7-7 and TRBJ2-7, with TRBD1 as a possible D gene (6 bases). In germline, CDR1 is SSHAT, CDR2 FNYEAQ (reference sequence). The CDR3 is made up of 13 amino acids. Here the CDR3 DNA reads TGTGCTAGCAGCTTACAGGGCTCCTCCGAGCAGTACTTC. Translation gives CASSLQGSSEQYF.

This clone was detected only once. The chain joins TRBV18 to TRBJ1-1; tentatively, D is TRBD1 (6 bases). Germline V gives CDR1 KGHSH, CDR2 LQKENI. CDR3 length equals 16 residues. Trimming pared 5 bases from V and 1 base from J, leaving 17 bases between. In DNA, the CDR3 is TGTGCCAGCTCAACGCTACCACAGGGAACGAACACTGAAGCTTTCTTT. Its protein is CASSTLPQGTNTEAFF.

This clone was detected a few times. The J gene is TRBJ2-1, the V gene TRBV6-5; D is unclear. Trimming stripped 6 bases from V and 9 bases from J, with 15 bases between. The CDR3 contains 13 residues. The germline V gene has CDR1 MNHEY and CDR2 SVGAGI. The CDR3 coding sequence is TGTGCCAGCAGAGGGTGGCCGGCTGGTGAGCAGTTCTTC. Its protein is CASRGWPAGEQFF.

CDR3 DNA sequence: TGTGCCAGCAGCCCTCTGCGGGGAACGAACACCGGGGAGCTGTTTTTT. It is translated as CASSPLRGTNTGELFF. The V call is TRBV7-8, the J call TRBJ2-2, with D possibly matching TRBD2 (6 bases). Trimming took 5 bases from V and 0 from J, leaving 13 bases between them. The CDR3 is made up of 16 amino acids. Per the germline V gene, CDR1 is SGHVS and CDR2 is FQNEAQ.

The chain employs TRBV28 and TRBJ2-2, with TRBD2 identical over 12 bases. After removal of 10 bases from V and 5 bases from J, the junction contained 8 bases not matched to a gene. Germline-derived CDR1 and CDR2 are MDHEN and SYDVKM. This CDR3 contains 15 residues. The CDR3 protein is CAITSGRKLTGELFF. The CDR3, as DNA: TGTGCCATAACTAGCGGGAGGAAGCTGACCGGGGAGCTGTTTTTT.

V usage is TRBV19 and J usage is TRBJ2-3, with 12 bases fitting TRBD2. Germline V CDR1 and CDR2: LNHDA, SQIVND (reference sequence). With V trimmed by 5 bases and J by 5 bases, 5 bases remained unmatched. CDR3 length: 15 amino acids. The chain's CDR3 is CASSQTSGGGDTQYF. DNA for the CDR3: TGTGCCAGTAGTCAGACTAGCGGGGGTGGAGATACGCAGTATTTT.

The rearrangement links TRBV30 to TRBJ1-1; D not certain. Germline loops: CDR1 GTSNPN, CDR2 SVGIG (reference sequence). The CDR3 length is 15 residues. V was cut by 2 bases and J by 1 base, with 14 bases left in between. CDR3 in DNA: TGTGCCTGGAGTCCCCCCGGTATAGGGAACACTGAAGCTTTCTTT. It yields the protein CAWSPPGIGNTEAFF. The whole variable domain, filled in from reference TRBV30 and TRBJ1-1, reads SQTIHQWPATLVQPVGSPLSLECTVEGTSNPNLYWYRQAAGRGLQLLFYSVGIGQISSEVPQNLSASRPQDRQFILSSKKLLLSDSGFYLCAWSPPGIGNTEAFFGQGTRLTVV.

Written as DNA, the CDR3 is TGTGCCAGCAGCTCATTGGGGGGGGTCGAGGGCTACACCTTC. Its protein is CASSSLGGVEGYTF. The V and J genes are TRBV7-9 and TRBJ1-2, with a tentative D call TRBD1 (5 bases). Germline V lookup: CDR1 SEHNR, CDR2 FQNEAQ (reference sequence). Trimming removed 4 bases at V and 8 bases at J, with 17 bases between. The CDR3 has 14 residues.

This clone was seen more than once but under ten times. The chain joins TRBV5-4 to TRBJ2-3; 7 bases fit TRBD1. The CDR3 has 14 amino acids. V gave up 2 bases and J gave up 1 base; unmatched junction bases: 1. Germline V CDR1 and CDR2: SGHNT, YYREEE (reference sequence). Here the CDR3 reads CASSFGQGTDTQYF. The CDR3 DNA reads TGTGCCAGCAGCTTCGGACAGGGCACAGATACGCAGTATTTT.

This clone has a handful of counts. This chain links TRBV4-1 with TRBJ1-1; maybe TRBD1 (5 bases). The CDR3 totals 15 residues. The V gene lost 0 bases and the J gene lost 4 bases, with 12 bases spanning the gap. CDR1 is MGHRA, CDR2 YSYEKL, per germline. CDR3 region: CASSQDFGRVTEAFF. CDR3 nucleotides: TGCGCCAGCAGCCAAGATTTCGGCAGGGTCACTGAAGCTTTCTTT.

V usage is TRBV2 and J usage is TRBJ2-3, with 8 bases fitting TRBD1. The CDR3 loop spans 17 amino acids. Losses at the gene ends were 3 bases for V and 3 bases for J; bases not matched to a gene: 11. The germline gives CDR1 SNHLY, CDR2 FYNNEI. This CDR3 is CASSEPINRGRTDTQYF. The CDR3 bases are TGTGCCAGCAGTGAGCCAATAAACAGGGGGAGGACAGATACGCAGTATTTT.

This rearrangement joins TRBV4-1 to TRBJ1-4; 7 bases are a match to TRBD1. Per the germline V gene, CDR1 is MGHRA and CDR2 is YSYEKL. This CDR3 is built from 16 residues. Trimming cost V 3 bases and J 7 bases; bases outside gene matches: 11. CDR3 in amino acids: CASSHSNRGGFEKLFF. DNA of the CDR3: TGCGCCAGCAGCCATTCTAACAGGGGAGGGTTTGAAAAACTGTTTTTT.

The chain links TRBV4-3 to TRBJ2-3; 12 positions match TRBD2. CDR3 length: 19 residues. Germline loops: CDR1 LGHNA, CDR2 YSLEER. V lost 0 bases to trimming and J lost 4 bases; unmatched junction nucleotides: 11. The CDR3 DNA sequence: TGCGCCAGCAGCCAAGATCTAGCGGGGGGGGGAAAAAGAGCAGATACGCAGTATTTT. Translated, it gives CASSQDLAGGGKRADTQYF.